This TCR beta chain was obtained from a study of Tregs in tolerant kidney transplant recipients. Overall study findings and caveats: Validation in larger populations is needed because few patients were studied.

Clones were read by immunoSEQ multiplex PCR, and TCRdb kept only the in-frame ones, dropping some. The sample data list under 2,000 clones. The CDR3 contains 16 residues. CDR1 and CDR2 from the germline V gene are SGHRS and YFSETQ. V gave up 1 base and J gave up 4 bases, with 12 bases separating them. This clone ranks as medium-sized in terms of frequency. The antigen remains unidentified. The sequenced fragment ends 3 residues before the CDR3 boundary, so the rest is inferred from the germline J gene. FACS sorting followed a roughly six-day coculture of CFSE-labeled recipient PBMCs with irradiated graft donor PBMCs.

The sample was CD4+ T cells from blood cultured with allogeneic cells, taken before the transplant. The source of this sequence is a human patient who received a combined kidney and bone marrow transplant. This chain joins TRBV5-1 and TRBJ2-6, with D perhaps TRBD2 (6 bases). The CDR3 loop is CASSLYGEAGANVLTF. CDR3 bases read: TGCGCCAGCAGCTTGTACGGGGAGGCCGGGGCCAACGTC.